This T cell receptor (beta chain) appears in the sequencing data of a study of molecular identifiers for immune sequencing clone quantification. Notes on the study in general: Effector cells had over 98% of their molecules in clones above 20 RNA copies, while naive cells had under 1%. Jurkat TCR RNA that was spiked in from one cell was reportedly detectable among one million naive cells.

This clonotype was detected many times. Antigen unknown. In germline, CDR1 is SGHTA, CDR2 FQGNSA. The CDR3 totals 13 residues. Trimming left V 5 bases short and J 6 bases short, with 14 bases between. One entry per CDR3 protein, called by TCRdb with MiXCR from the PCR reads. Of approximately 670,000 distinct CDR3 sequences listed, roughly 21% are singletons. V gene TRBV7-2 combines with J gene TRBJ2-7; D gene uncertain. The sequenced sample consisted of naive CD8+ T cells from blood, with Jurkat cell RNA spiked in. As to subset: FACS-sorted CD8+CD4-CCR7+CD45RA+ naive T cells. The receptor's source is a human donor in good health. Some libraries in this study had Jurkat cell RNA spiked in. DNA of the CDR3: TGTGCCAGCAGCCCTTCTCGGGCCTCCGAGCAGTACTTC. It codes for CASSPSRASEQYF.